This T cell receptor (beta chain) came from a study of siplizumab effects on memory and regulatory T cells. Study-level points and caveats: To unstimulated subsets, only a minor fraction of alloreactive clones could be mapped. In roughly 75-97% of proliferating CD4+ or CD8+ clones, a naive or memory phenotype could not be assigned. Proliferating siplizumab-cultured Tregs lacked confirmed suppressive function. Naive T cells appeared more varied than memory cells and looked like key alloresponse contributors.

Repertoires were generated with immunoSEQ multiplex PCR, while TCRdb's copy carries only in-frame clones and drops some. The repertoire holds over 70,000 clones, with approximately 95% as singletons. This clone was seen just once. No antigen is known for it. V shed 4 bases and J shed 0 bases, with 11 bases lying between them. The CDR3 runs 15 residues. From germline, CDR1 is MNHEY and CDR2 SVGAGI. The sequence came from a human donor in good health. The sequenced sample was CD8+ T cells sorted from blood. This chain joins TRBV6-5 and TRBJ2-3; a weak D match, TRBD1 (5 bases). The CDR3 here is CASSLAGRSTDTQYF. Here the CDR3 DNA reads TGTGCCAGCAGTTTGGCAGGGCGGAGCACAGATACGCAGTATTTT.